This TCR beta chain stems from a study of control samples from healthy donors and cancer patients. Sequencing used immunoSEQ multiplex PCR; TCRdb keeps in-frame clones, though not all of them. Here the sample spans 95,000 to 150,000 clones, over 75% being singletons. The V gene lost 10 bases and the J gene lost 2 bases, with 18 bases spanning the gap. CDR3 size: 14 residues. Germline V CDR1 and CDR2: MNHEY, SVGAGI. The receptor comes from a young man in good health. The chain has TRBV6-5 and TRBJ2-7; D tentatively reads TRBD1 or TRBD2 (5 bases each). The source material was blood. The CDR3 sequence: CATPRDVGPYEQYF. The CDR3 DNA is TGTGCCACCCCCCGGGACGTTGGTCCCTACGAGCAGTACTTC.